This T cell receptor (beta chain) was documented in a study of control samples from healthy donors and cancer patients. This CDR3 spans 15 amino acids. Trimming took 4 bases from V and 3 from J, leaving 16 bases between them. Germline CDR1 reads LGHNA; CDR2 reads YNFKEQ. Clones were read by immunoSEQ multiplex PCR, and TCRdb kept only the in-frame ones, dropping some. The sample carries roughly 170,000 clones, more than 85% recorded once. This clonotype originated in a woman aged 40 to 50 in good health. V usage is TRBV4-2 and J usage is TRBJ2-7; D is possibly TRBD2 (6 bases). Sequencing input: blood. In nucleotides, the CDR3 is TGTGCCAGCAGCCTCGGACAAGCCGGGGGCTACGAGCAGTACTTC. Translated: CASSLGQAGGYEQYF.